Below, 17 T cell receptor beta chains from the same sample are listed, as sequenced in a study of blood T cell repertoires in COVID-19. Profiling relied on immunoSEQ multiplex PCR, and the TCRdb table lists in-frame clones only, not all of them. The data show hundreds of thousands of clones, about four fifths seen once. The sequencing sample was made of PBMCs or T cells enriched from blood (not recorded which). All receptors come from a woman between 40 and 50 years old who had been exposed to COVID-19.

V and J are TRBV10-3 and TRBJ2-7; D call uncertain. There are 12 residues in the CDR3. Germline loops: CDR1 ENHRY, CDR2 SYGVKD. The ends were cut back, 3 bases at V and 2 bases at J, with 5 bases in the middle. In DNA, the CDR3 is TGTGCCATCAGTGACACAGCCTACGAGCAGTACTTC. This gives the protein CAISDTAYEQYF.

This rearrangement joins TRBV18 to TRBJ2-1; 9 bases agree with TRBD1. The germline V gene encodes CDR1 KGHSH and CDR2 LQKENI. The CDR3 runs to 15 residues. Trimming took 6 bases from V and 1 from J; bases not matched to a gene: 4. CDR3 DNA: TGTGCCAGCTCGAGGGGGACAGGGTCCTACAATGAGCAGTTCTTC. As protein: CASSRGTGSYNEQFF. Full variable domain (outside the CDR3, taken from reference TRBV18 and TRBJ2-1): NAGVMQNPRHLVRRRGQEARLRCSPMKGHSHVYWYRQLPEEGLKFMVYLQKENIIDESGMPKERFSAEFPKEGPSILRIQQVVRGDSAAYFCASSRGTGSYNEQFFGPGTRLTVL.

This chain connects TRBV12-3 or TRBV12-4 to TRBJ1-2, with a tentative D call TRBD1 (5 bases). CDR3 size: 13 residues. The V end lost 11 bases, the J end lost 7 bases, and 20 bases lay between the germline ends. As DNA, the CDR3 is TGTGCCCAGCACCACGGGGGTAGGGGTGGCTACACCTTC. As protein: CAQHHGGRGGYTF.

The chain is built from TRBV3-1 (or the pseudogene TRBV3-2) and TRBJ1-2; 9 nucleotides align to TRBD1. Trimming cost V 5 bases and J 7 bases; bases outside gene matches: 8. The CDR3 is 14 residues long. Germline V gene sequence: CDR1 LGHDT, CDR2 YNNKEL (reference sequence). The CDR3: CASSSWDRESGYTF. The CDR3 bases are TGTGCCAGCAGCTCGTGGGACAGGGAGAGTGGCTACACCTTC.

This chain joins TRBV3-1 (or the pseudogene TRBV3-2) and TRBJ1-5, with 10 nucleotides matching TRBD1. In germline, CDR1 is LGHDT, CDR2 YNNKEL (reference sequence). V dropped 1 base and J dropped 8; count of bases not matched to a gene: 5. This CDR3 has 15 residues. In DNA form, the CDR3 reads TGTGCCAGCAGCCAAGGGACAGGGGGGCCCGAGCCCCAGCATTTT. Its protein is CASSQGTGGPEPQHF.

This sequence joins TRBV3-1 (or the pseudogene TRBV3-2) and TRBJ2-3; 8 nucleotides match TRBD2. V trimming: 1 base; J trimming: 1 base; junction bases outside the gene matches: 4. The CDR3 contains 16 residues. Germline CDR1 reads LGHDT; CDR2 reads YNNKEL (reference sequence). CDR3 amino acids: CASSQAGRGGTDTQYF. The DNA of the CDR3 is TGTGCCAGCAGCCAAGCGGGGCGGGGGGGCACAGATACGCAGTATTTT.

V gene TRBV11-2 combines with J gene TRBJ1-1, with D possibly being TRBD1 (6 bases). The CDR3 runs 14 residues. Trimming took 5 bases from V and 5 from J, leaving 15 bases between them. Germline lookup yields CDR1 SGHAT and CDR2 FQNNGV. Here the CDR3 reads CASSPNRERTEAFF. As DNA, the CDR3 is TGTGCCAGCAGCCCCAACAGGGAGCGAACTGAAGCTTTCTTT.

The CDR3 protein is CASRATGTLREKLFF. The CDR3 region has the DNA TGTGCCAGCAGGGCTACCGGGACACTGCGCGAAAAACTGTTTTTT. This sequence joins TRBV6-5 and TRBJ1-4; the D gene is possibly TRBD1 (6 bases). V gave up 6 bases and J gave up 8 bases, with 19 bases separating them. Germline loops: CDR1 MNHEY, CDR2 SVGAGI. The CDR3 runs 15 residues.

This chain joins TRBV14 and TRBJ1-1; maybe TRBD1 (6 bases). Germline-derived CDR1 and CDR2 are SGHDN and FVKESK. The V end was cut by 6 bases, the J end by 4 bases, with 12 bases between. This CDR3 is 13 amino acids long. CDR3 residues: CASRKTGRTEAFF. As DNA, the CDR3 is TGTGCCAGCAGGAAAACAGGGCGCACTGAAGCTTTCTTT.

This chain joins TRBV9 and TRBJ1-1, with D perhaps TRBD1 (5 bases). The length of the CDR3 is 15 residues. Germline lookup yields CDR1 SGDLS and CDR2 YYNGEE. Trimming left V 6 bases short and J 1 base short, with 16 bases between. The CDR3 sequence: CASIPWGEGNTEAFF. The CDR3 DNA reads TGTGCCAGCATCCCGTGGGGGGAGGGGAACACTGAAGCTTTCTTT.

CDR3 DNA: TGTGCCAGCAGCCGCGGACAGCCCCAAGAGACCCAGTACTTC. It translates to CASSRGQPQETQYF. V and J are TRBV28 and TRBJ2-5, with D perhaps TRBD1 (6 bases). CDR1 is MDHEN and CDR2 is SYDVKM in the germline V gene. V shed 6 bases and J shed 1 base, with 12 bases lying between them. The length of the CDR3 is 14 residues.

This sequence joins TRBV9 and TRBJ1-2; 9 positions agree with TRBD1. With V trimmed by 0 bases and J by 8 bases, 5 bases remained unmatched. The CDR3 extends over 14 amino acids. Per the germline V gene, CDR1 is SGDLS and CDR2 is YYNGEE. The CDR3 DNA follows: TGTGCCAGCAGCGTAGGAGACAGGGGGAGCGGCTACACCTTC. It codes for CASSVGDRGSGYTF.

The chain employs TRBV14 and TRBJ1-1, with D possibly matching TRBD1 (5 bases). The germline V and J ends were trimmed by 1 base and 2 bases, with 11 bases remaining between them. CDR1 and CDR2 from the germline V gene are SGHDN and FVKESK. The CDR3 has 15 amino acids. CDR3: CASSQGSWGNTEAFF. In nucleotides, the CDR3 is TGTGCCAGCAGCCAAGGGTCGTGGGGCAACACTGAAGCTTTCTTT. Full variable domain (remainder filled in from reference TRBV14 and TRBJ1-1): EAGVTQFPSHSVIEKGQTVTLRCDPISGHDNLYWYRRVMGKEIKFLLHFVKESKQDESGMPNNRFLAERTGGTYSTLKVQPAELEDSGVYFCASSQGSWGNTEAFFGQGTRLTVV.

The chain links TRBV11-3 to TRBJ2-1; 10 nucleotides line up with TRBD1. V lost 4 bases to trimming and J lost 7 bases; unmatched junction nucleotides: 7. Germline CDR1 SGHNT, CDR2 YENEEA. The CDR3 totals 15 residues. CDR3 DNA sequence: TGTGCCAGCAGCTCCCGGGACAGGGGAGGAAATGAGCAGTTCTTC. This codes for CASSSRDRGGNEQFF.

The V and J genes are TRBV19 and TRBJ1-1; tentatively, D is TRBD1 (6 bases). CDR1 is LNHDA and CDR2 is SQIVND in the germline V gene (reference sequence). V was clipped by 5 bases and J by 3 bases, with 13 bases between them. This CDR3 region has 14 residues. The CDR3 DNA sequence: TGTGCCAGTAGTTACGCAACAGGGTACACTGAAGCTTTCTTT. Protein sequence: CASSYATGYTEAFF.

The chain uses TRBV5-4 and TRBJ1-2; the D is unclear. CDR1 SGHNT and CDR2 YYREEE come from the germline V gene (reference sequence). V was clipped by 0 bases and J by 1 base, with 7 bases between them. The CDR3 covers 14 residues. The CDR3 region has the DNA TGTGCCAGCAGCTTGGGGCTCAGTAACTATGGCTACACCTTC. Translating gives CASSLGLSNYGYTF.

This clone was counted a single time. The J gene is TRBJ2-5, the V gene TRBV7-3; D uncertain. The CDR3 runs 13 residues. Germline assignment: CDR1 SGHTA and CDR2 FQGTGA. V was shortened by 4 bases and J by 3 bases, with 9 bases between the two germline ends. CDR3 nucleotides: TGTGCCAGCAGCTCGAGCTCGAAAGAGACCCAGTACTTC. It is translated as CASSSSSKETQYF.